The present TCR beta chain was sequenced within a study of early T cells in non-severe SARS-CoV-2 infection. Study information: Investigators sequenced bulk RNA drawn from unsorted whole blood, and chains remained unpaired.

Individual cDNA molecules were tagged with unique molecular identifiers. In TCRdb, the 5' RACE reads were re-called with MiXCR into one record per CDR3 protein. The table has tens of thousands of distinct CDR3 sequences, approximately 9.9% seen once. As concerns this clonotype: Its antigen is as yet unknown.

Study-wide results and limits: Using VDJdb, the matching emphasized anti-spike CD8 responses while missing private and CD4 specificities.

Germline CDR1 is SEHNR and CDR2 is FQNEAQ (reference sequence). The CDR3 length is 15 residues. V was pared by 5 bases and J by 3 bases, with 7 bases of the junction left unmatched. Sequenced material: whole blood. This receptor was obtained from an adult who was a healthcare worker with PCR-confirmed SARS-CoV-2 infection or an uninfected control (not recorded which). This sequence joins TRBV7-9 and TRBJ2-3; 8 bases line up with TRBD2. The CDR3 loop reads CASSEAGGPTDTQYF. DNA of the CDR3: TGTGCCAGCAGCGAGGCGGGGGGCCCTACAGATACGCAGTATTTT.